This T cell receptor (beta chain) stems from a study of T cell repertoires in cytomegalovirus infection. About the study: Alongside well-studied HLA-B-restricted CMV epitopes, recently identified HLA-C-restricted CMV epitopes were also used. A matching HLA type, together with CMV infection, was signaled by public TCR beta signatures. General study findings and limits: Summed frequency of shared TCR beta families picked out CMV carriers who also had the relevant HLA. The ex vivo response showed dominance by HLA-C-restricted CMV-specific TCR beta clonotypes.

TCRdb processed the reads anew with MiXCR; each CDR3 protein has one entry. This repertoire shows around 360,000 distinct CDR3 sequences, roughly 36% found once; its top ten account for roughly 12%. This clonotype was recorded at least ten times. Its antigen is undetermined. Germline V lookup: CDR1 SGHTA, CDR2 FQGNSA. Losses at the gene ends were 4 bases for V and 4 bases for J; bases not matched to a gene: 9. CDR3 size: 16 residues. The V and J genes are TRBV7-2 and TRBJ2-3, with 9 bases matching TRBD2. This clonotype was obtained from a human donor in good health (CMV status not recorded). Some clones in this sample may be carry-over from other donors' samples. This sample comprised cultured PBMCs, obtained from culture after CMV antigen stimulation. The CDR3 DNA follows: TGTGCCAGCAGCTCCTACGGGCGGGAGGGCCCAGATACGCAGTATTTT. Residues: CASSSYGREGPDTQYF.